This T cell receptor beta chain was found in a study of T cell clonality in common variable immunodeficiency. Study conclusions and caveats: Fewer deletions and N-nucleotide insertions were reportedly seen in common variable immunodeficiency TCR beta sequences.

TCRdb's table, derived via immunoSEQ multiplex PCR, lists solely in-frame clones and lacks some. The sample holds about 34,000 clones, and no clone turns up only once. Per the germline V gene, CDR1 is SGHRS and CDR2 is YFSETQ. Trimming left V 0 bases short and J 4 bases short, with 11 bases between. The CDR3 length is 15 residues. This clone has ten or more counts. Its antigen is unknown. The DNA ends 3 residues before the CDR3 does, and the rest of the CDR3 is filled in from the germline J gene. Donors gave roughly 5 to 8.5 ml heparinized peripheral whole blood. This receptor was taken from a person between 18 and 75 years old in good health. The sample consisted of peripheral blood mononuclear cells. This chain joins TRBV5-1 and TRBJ2-1, with D perhaps matching TRBD1 or TRBD2 (6 bases each). The covered CDR3 bases are TGCGCCAGCAGCTTGGGCGGGACAAATTACAATGAG. Translating gives CASSLGGTNYNE. The full CDR3 protein is CASSLGGTNYNEQFF.